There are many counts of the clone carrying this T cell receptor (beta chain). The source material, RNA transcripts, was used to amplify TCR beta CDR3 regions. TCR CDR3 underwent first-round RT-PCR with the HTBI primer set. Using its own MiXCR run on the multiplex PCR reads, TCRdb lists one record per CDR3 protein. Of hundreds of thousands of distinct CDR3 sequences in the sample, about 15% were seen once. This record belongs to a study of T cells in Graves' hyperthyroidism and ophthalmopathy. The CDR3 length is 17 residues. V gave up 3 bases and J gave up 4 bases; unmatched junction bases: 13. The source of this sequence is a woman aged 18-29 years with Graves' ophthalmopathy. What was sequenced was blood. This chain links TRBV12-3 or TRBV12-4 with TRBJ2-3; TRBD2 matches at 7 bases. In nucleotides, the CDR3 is TGTGCCAGCAGTTTGTGGAGGGGAGGGAGATCCGCAGATACGCAGTATTTT. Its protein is CASSLWRGGRSADTQYF.